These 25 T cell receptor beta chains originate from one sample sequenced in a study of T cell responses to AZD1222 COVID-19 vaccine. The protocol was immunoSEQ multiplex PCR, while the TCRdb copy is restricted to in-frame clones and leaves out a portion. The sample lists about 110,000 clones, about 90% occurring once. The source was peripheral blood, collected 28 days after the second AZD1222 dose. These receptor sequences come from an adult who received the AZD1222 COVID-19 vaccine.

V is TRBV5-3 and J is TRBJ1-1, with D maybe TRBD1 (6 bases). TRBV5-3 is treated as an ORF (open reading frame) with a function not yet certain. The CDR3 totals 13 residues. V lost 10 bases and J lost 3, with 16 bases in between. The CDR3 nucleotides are TGTGCCCCGAAGGGGGGGGATTACACTGAAGCTTTCTTT. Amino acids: CAPKGGDYTEAFF.

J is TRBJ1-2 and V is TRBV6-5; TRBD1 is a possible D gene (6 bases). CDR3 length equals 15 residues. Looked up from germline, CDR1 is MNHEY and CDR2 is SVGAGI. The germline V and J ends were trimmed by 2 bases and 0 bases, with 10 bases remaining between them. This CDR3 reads CASSYGRDTNYGYTF. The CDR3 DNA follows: TGTGCCAGCAGTTACGGCAGGGACACTAACTATGGCTACACCTTC.

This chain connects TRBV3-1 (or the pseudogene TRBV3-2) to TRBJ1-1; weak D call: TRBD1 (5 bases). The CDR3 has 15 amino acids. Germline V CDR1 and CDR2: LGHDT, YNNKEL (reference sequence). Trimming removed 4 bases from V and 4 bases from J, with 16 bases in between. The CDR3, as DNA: TGTGCCAGCAGCCGCGGGACCCCGGGCGCCACTGAAGCTTTCTTT. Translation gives CASSRGTPGATEAFF.

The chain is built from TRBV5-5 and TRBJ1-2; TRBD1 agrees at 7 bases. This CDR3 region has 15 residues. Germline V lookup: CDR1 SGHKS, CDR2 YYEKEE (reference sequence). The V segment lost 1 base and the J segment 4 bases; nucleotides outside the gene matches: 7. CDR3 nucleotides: TGTGCCAGCAGCTTGAACGGCAGGGGGACCTATGGCTACACCTTC. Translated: CASSLNGRGTYGYTF.

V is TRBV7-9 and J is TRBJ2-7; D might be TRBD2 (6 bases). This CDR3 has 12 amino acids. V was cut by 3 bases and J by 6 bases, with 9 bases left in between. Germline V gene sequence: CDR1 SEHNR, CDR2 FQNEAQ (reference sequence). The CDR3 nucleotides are TGTGCCAGCAGCTTGAGTAGCGGCGAGCAGTACTTC. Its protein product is CASSLSSGEQYF.

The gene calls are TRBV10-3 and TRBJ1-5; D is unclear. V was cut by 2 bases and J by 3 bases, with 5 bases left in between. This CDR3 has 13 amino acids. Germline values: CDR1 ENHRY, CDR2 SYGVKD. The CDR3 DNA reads TGTGCCATCAGTGAGGAGGACAATCAGCCCCAGCATTTT. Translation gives CAISEEDNQPQHF.

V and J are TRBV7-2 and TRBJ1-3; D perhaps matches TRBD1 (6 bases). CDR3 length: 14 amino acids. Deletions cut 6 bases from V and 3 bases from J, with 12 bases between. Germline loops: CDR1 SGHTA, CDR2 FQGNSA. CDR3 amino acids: CASRVRGVGNTIYF. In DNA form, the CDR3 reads TGTGCCAGCAGGGTGAGGGGGGTTGGAAACACCATATATTTT.

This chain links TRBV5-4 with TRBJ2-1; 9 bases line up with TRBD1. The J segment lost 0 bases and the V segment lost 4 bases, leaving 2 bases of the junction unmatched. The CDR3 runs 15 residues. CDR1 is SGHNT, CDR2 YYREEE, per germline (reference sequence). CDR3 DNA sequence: TGTGCCAGCAGCCCGGGACAGGGCTCCTACAATGAGCAGTTCTTC. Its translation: CASSPGQGSYNEQFF.

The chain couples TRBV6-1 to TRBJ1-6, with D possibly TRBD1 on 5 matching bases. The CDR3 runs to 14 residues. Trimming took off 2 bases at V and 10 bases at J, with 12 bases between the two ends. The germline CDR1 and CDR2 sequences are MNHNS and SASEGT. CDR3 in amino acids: CASSESERGSPLHF. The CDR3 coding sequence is TGTGCCAGCAGTGAAAGTGAAAGGGGATCACCCCTCCACTTT.

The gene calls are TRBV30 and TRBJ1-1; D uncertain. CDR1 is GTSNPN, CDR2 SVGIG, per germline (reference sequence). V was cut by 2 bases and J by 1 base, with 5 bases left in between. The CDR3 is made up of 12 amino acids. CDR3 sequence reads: CAWSQTNTEAFF. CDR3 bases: TGTGCCTGGAGTCAGACGAACACTGAAGCTTTCTTT.

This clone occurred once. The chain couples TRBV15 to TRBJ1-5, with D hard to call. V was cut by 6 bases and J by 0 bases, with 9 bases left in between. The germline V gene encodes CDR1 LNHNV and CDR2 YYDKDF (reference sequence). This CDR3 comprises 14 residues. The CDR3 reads CATRAPYSNQPQHF. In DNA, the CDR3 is TGTGCCACCAGGGCTCCTTATAGCAATCAGCCCCAGCATTTT.

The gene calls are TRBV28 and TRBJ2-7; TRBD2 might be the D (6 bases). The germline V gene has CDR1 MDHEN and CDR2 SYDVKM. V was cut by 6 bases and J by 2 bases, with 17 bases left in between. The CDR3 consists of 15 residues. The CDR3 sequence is CASRPSRRGAYEQYF. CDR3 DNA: TGTGCCAGCAGACCCTCCCGGAGGGGAGCCTACGAGCAGTACTTC.

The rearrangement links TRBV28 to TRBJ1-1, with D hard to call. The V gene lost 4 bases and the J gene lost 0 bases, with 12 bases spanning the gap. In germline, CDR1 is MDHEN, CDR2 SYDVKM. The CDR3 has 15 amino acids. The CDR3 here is CASSSIQTMNTEAFF. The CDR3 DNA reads TGTGCCAGCAGTTCGATACAGACAATGAACACTGAAGCTTTCTTT. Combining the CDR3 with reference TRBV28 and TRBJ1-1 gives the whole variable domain DVKVTQSSRYLVKRTGEKVFLECVQDMDHENMFWYRQDPGLGLRLIYFSYDVKMKEKGDIPEGYSVSREKKERFSLILESASTNQTSMYLCASSSIQTMNTEAFFGQGTRLTVV.

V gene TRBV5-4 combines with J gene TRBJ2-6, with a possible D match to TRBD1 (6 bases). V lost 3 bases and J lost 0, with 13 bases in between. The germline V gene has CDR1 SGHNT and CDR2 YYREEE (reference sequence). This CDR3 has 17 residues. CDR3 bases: TGTGCCAGCAGCTGGACAGAAATCAGCTCTGGGGCCAACGTCCTGACTTTC. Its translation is CASSWTEISSGANVLTF.

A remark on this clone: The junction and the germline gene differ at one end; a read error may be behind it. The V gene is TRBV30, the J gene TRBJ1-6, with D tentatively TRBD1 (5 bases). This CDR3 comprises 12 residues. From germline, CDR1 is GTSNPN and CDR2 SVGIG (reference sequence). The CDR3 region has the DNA TGCGGGGCCGGGGACCATAATTCACCCCTCCACTTT. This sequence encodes CGAGDHNSPLHF.

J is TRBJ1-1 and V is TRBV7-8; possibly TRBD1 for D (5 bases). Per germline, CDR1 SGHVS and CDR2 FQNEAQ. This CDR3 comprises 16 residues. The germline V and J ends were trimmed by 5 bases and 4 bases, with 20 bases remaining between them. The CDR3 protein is CASSRGVKMEGTEAFF. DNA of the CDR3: TGTGCCAGCAGCCGGGGGGTTAAAATGGAGGGCACTGAAGCTTTCTTT.

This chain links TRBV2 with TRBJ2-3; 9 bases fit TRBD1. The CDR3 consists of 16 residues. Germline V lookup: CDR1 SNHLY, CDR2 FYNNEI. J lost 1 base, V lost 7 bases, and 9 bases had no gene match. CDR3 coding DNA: TGTGCCAGCACCTTTCCTCGACAGGGGGGCACAGATACGCAGTATTTT. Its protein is CASTFPRQGGTDTQYF.

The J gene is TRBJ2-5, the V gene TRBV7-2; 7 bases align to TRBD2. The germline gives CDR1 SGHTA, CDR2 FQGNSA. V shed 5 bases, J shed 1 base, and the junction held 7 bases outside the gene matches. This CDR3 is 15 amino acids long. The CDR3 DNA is TGTGCCAGCAGCCCGTACGGGGGGAGCCAAGAGACCCAGTACTTC. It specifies CASSPYGGSQETQYF. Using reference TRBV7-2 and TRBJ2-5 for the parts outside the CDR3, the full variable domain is GAGVSQSPSNKVTEKGKDVELRCDPISGHTALYWYRQSLGQGLEFLIYFQGNSAPDKSGLPSDRFSAERTGGSVSTLTIQRTQQEDSAVYLCASSPYGGSQETQYFGPGTRLLVL.

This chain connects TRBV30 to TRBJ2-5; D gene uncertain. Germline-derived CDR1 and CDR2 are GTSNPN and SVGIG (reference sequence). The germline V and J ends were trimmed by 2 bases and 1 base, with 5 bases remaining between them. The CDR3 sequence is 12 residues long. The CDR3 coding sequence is TGTGCCTGGAGTACGGGCCAAGAGACCCAGTACTTC. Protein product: CAWSTGQETQYF.

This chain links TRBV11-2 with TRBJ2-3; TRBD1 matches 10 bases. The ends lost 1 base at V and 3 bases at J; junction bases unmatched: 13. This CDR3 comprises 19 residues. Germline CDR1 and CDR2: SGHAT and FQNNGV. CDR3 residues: CASSLGGGQGILVTDTQYF. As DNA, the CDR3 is TGTGCCAGCAGCTTAGGGGGGGGACAGGGGATATTGGTAACAGATACGCAGTATTTT.

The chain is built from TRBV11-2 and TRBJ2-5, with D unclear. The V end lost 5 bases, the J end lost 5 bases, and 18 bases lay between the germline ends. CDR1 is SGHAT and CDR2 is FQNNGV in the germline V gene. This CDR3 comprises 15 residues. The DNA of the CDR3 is TGTGCCAGCAGCCCATGGACGGGCGGAGAGGAGACCCAGTACTTC. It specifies CASSPWTGGEETQYF. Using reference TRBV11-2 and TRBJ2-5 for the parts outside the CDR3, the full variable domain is EAGVAQSPRYKIIEKRQSVAFWCNPISGHATLYWYQQILGQGPKLLIQFQNNGVVDDSQLPKDRFSAERLKGVDSTLKIQPAKLEDSAVYLCASSPWTGGEETQYFGPGTRLLVL.

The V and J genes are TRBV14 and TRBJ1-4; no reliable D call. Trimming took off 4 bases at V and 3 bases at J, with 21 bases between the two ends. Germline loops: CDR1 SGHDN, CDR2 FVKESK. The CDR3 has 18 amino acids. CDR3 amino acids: CASSLTSLRFYANEKLFF. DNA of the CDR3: TGTGCCAGCAGCCTCACTTCCCTAAGGTTTTACGCTAATGAAAAACTGTTTTTT.

CDR3 amino acids: CASSASRGGSPLHF. The CDR3 DNA is TGTGCCAGCAGCGCCAGCAGGGGTGGATCACCCCTCCACTTT. The chain employs TRBV9 and TRBJ1-6; D perhaps matches TRBD1 (6 bases). Germline assignment: CDR1 SGDLS and CDR2 YYNGEE. With 3 bases removed from V and 10 bases from J, the gap between germline ends came to 14 bases. The CDR3 covers 14 residues.

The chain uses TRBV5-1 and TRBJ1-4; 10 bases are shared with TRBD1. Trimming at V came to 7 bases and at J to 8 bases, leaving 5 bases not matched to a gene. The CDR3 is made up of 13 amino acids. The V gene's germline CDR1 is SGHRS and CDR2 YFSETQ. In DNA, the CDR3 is TGCGCCAGCTCGGGGACAGGGGACGAAAAACTGTTTTTT. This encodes CASSGTGDEKLFF. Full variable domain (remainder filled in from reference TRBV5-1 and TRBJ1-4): KAGVTQTPRYLIKTRGQQVTLSCSPISGHRSVSWYQQTPGQGLQFLFEYFSETQRNKGNFPGRFSGRQFSNSRSEMNVSTLELGDSALYLCASSGTGDEKLFFGSGTQLSVL.

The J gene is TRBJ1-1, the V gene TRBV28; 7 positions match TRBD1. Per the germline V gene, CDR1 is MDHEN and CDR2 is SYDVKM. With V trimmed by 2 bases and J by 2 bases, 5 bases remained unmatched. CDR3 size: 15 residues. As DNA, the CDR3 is TGTGCCAGCAGTTTAATTGACAGGGAAAACACTGAAGCTTTCTTT. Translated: CASSLIDRENTEAFF.